This T cell receptor (beta chain) was obtained from a study of T-cell reconstitution after alpha-beta-depleted transplantation in children (dated by TCRdb to 2015 to 2016). With respect to the entire study: The study quantitatively tracked T-cell immune reconstitution after TCRalphabeta/CD19-depleted allogeneic hematopoietic cell transplantation in children using TCR repertoire profiling.

The library was prepared using PCR. Sequenced on an Illumina HiSeq 2500. To normalize quantification of the TCRbeta repertoire, the TCR libraries were built with molecular barcoding that relied on unique molecular identifiers. TCRdb applied fastp at Q25 and MiXCR to the public reads, then kept only in-frame beta chains. Rows are combined by CDR3 protein, so each entry shows the most common genes and DNA. This sample lists approximately 340,000 distinct CDR3 sequences; 10% were detected once. In total, the top ten clones hold 2.4% of the sample. This clonotype was seen a few times. What antigen it recognizes has not been identified. The record has no base qualities; no much larger clone is one base away. Here V drops 5 bases and J drops 4 bases, and the junction holds 8 bases not matched to any gene. The CDR3 contains 15 residues, cysteine and phenylalanine counted. CDR3 DNA is the only sequence kept; it has 45 bases, read in frame from the first base. The germline V gene (reference sequence) supplies CDR1 LNHDA and CDR2 SQIVND.

This receptor was identified in a human donor who donated a stem cell graft to a child with acute lymphoblastic leukemia. Recombination connected TRBV19 to TRBJ2-1; TRBD2 agrees with 7 junctional bases. The sequencing here drew on PBMCs from the stem cell graft donor, taken from the stem cell graft. This receptor has the CDR3 CASSPRGGQYNEQFF. The nucleotide sequence is given as TGTGCCAGTAGTCCCCGGGGAGGGCAATACAATGAGCAGTTCTTC. The variable domain in full, with residues beyond the CDR3 obtained from the reference TRBV19 and TRBJ2-1 genes, is DGGITQSPKYLFRKEGQNVTLSCEQNLNHDAMYWYRQDPGQGLRLIYYSQIVNDFQKGDIAEGYSVSREKKESFPLTVTSAQKNPTAFYLCASSPRGGQYNEQFFGPGTRLTVL.